This TCR beta chain stems from a study of shared clonotypes between healthy human individuals (dated by TCRdb to 2020 to 2022). In terms of the full investigation: A couple of women and a few men aged 18 to 49 years were included in the cohort. Per donor, three plates each were used for CD4 naive and CD4 memory, two for CD8 naive, and one for CD8 memory. The study deeply sequenced blood TCR repertoires of several healthy adults to estimate repertoire size and the extent of clonotype sharing between individuals. To increase sequencing depth and limit assay-specific biases, different laboratories used diverse techniques to prepare libraries and sequence TCR repertoires. Leukapheresis yielded between about 0.9 and 9.5 billion PBMCs per donor. Findings and caveats that apply to the study as a whole: Rarefaction of sorted-subset datasets indicated incomplete sequencing despite the large sequencing depth. The genetic and exposure-history diversity represented was limited by the small number of donors. Sampling was limited to blood, and TCR repertoires in tissue likely differ from TCR repertoires in blood. Sharing across several donors was observed for 4.5% to 6.5% of naive CD4, 3% to 4% of naive CD8, around 2.5% of memory CD4, and approximately 0.41% of memory CD8 clonotypes. Pairwise subsampling led to the expectation that sequencing depth would affect the degree of clonotype sharing among donors. Higher generation probabilities were observed for clonotypes shared by all four sorted-subset donors than for non-shared clonotypes. Naive subsets generally had larger estimated clonotype richness than memory subsets.

Donors were healthy HIV-negative adults with no recently reported acute infections or vaccinations. Only Caucasian adults living in Nashville, Tennessee, USA were represented among the donors. Magnetic negative selection was used to enrich CD4+ T cells, after which naive cells were positively selected on CD45RA and the negative fraction became the memory subset. Blood was obtained by leukapheresis, after which PBMCs were separated by Ficoll-Histopaque density gradient centrifugation and cryopreserved in liquid nitrogen vapor phase. Analytical flow cytometry was used to check the purity and quantity of each magnetically sorted T cell population. Genomic DNA was isolated from each sorted fraction and quantified by UV absorbance on a Nanodrop 2000c. Turning to this clone: Its recognized antigen is unknown. Nothing much larger sits one base from this clone, and base qualities are not available.

Spanning cysteine to phenylalanine, the CDR3 consists of 14 amino acids. Only the CDR3 region is kept as DNA, spanning 42 bases read in frame from base 1. CDR1 and CDR2, looked up from the germline V gene, are MGHDK and SYGVNS. Cut back by 1 base and 1 base, the V and J ends lie 7 bases apart. Using the deep immunoSEQ assay, multiplex PCR amplified TCR CDR3 regions from genomic DNA. Extracted genomic DNA from each cell subset was spread evenly across all wells of several immunoSEQ 96-well plates, with each plate serving as a replicate. For sorted subsets, approximately 200 ng of genomic DNA, equivalent to tens of thousands of T cell genomes, went into each replicate PCR. The purified libraries were quantified using a Qubit 3.0 fluorometer, sized with a Bioanalyzer 2100, and then quantified again using the KAPA Library Quantification kit. Every immunoSEQ 96-well plate was sequenced on a dedicated single-read 150-cycle Illumina NextSeq 550 flow cell. Under the source paper's analysis protocol: Because the immunoSEQ output held only junctional sequences and lacked quality scores, the filtering could not match the filtering applied to full-length reads. Sequences were annotated with PyIR, a Python wrapper for IgBLAST v1.9, and V/J genes and CDR3 were assigned using IMGT germline references. Reads were removed for weak V/J assignments (E-value above 1e-6), missing CDR3, stop codons, out-of-frame junctions, or ambiguous translated residues. A V3J clonotype was defined by an identical inferred V gene, J gene, and CDR3 amino acid sequence. The percentage overlap between two repertoires was calculated by dividing the number of shared unique clonotypes by the size of the smaller repertoire. Repertoire richness was assessed with RTK rarefaction, the Chao1 estimator, and Recon v2.1 estimates of unobserved clonotypes. Generation probabilities were computed with OLGA for all TCRbeta clonotypes obtained by the gDNA method from a handful of donors. TCRdb's version of the immuneACCESS table is confined to in-frame rearrangements and falls short of the full clone set. An unresolved V gene accounts for under half of the shortfall where checked; the remainder is of unknown origin. The V and J calls and the clone size are those of that table, but D and trimming were determined from the DNA. In all, the sample holds 900,000 to 1,200,000 clones, and around 78% of those were seen once. The ten largest make up 0.6% to 0.7% of the sample.

The origin of this receptor is a man in his late teens or twenties in good health. Some clones in this sample may be carry-over from other donors' samples. The chain is encoded by TRBV25-1 joined to TRBJ2-5, with the identity of the D gene unclear. The sequenced sample was memory CD4+ T cells from PBMCs. Per the publication, the cell subset or site label means: CD45RA-negative fraction. Here is the DNA: TGTGCCAGCAGTGAATGGCCGGGCCAAGAGACCCAGTACTTC. The encoded protein is CASSEWPGQETQYF.